This T cell receptor beta chain was recovered during a study of cytomegalovirus exposure and HLA in healthy donors. A remark on this clone: Its target is not known.

Study-level points and caveats: In the approximately 120 validation repertoires, a later analysis found that first-cohort TCR clusters tended to co-occur.

V was cut by 5 bases and J by 0 bases, with 8 bases left in between. The germline CDR1 and CDR2 sequences are SEHNR and FQNEAQ (reference sequence). The CDR3 has 14 residues. Repertoires were generated with immunoSEQ multiplex PCR, while TCRdb's copy carries only in-frame clones and drops some. The repertoire includes about 120,000 clones, 85% to 90% of them detected once, and nearly 6.5% sits in the top ten. Specimen: PBMCs. This receptor was obtained from a woman under 30 in good health and CMV-seropositive. This chain uses TRBV7-9 with TRBJ2-1; possible D gene TRBD1, 6 bases. CDR3 coding DNA: TGTGCCAGCAGCAAACAGGGCTCCTACAATGAGCAGTTCTTC. This encodes CASSKQGSYNEQFF.